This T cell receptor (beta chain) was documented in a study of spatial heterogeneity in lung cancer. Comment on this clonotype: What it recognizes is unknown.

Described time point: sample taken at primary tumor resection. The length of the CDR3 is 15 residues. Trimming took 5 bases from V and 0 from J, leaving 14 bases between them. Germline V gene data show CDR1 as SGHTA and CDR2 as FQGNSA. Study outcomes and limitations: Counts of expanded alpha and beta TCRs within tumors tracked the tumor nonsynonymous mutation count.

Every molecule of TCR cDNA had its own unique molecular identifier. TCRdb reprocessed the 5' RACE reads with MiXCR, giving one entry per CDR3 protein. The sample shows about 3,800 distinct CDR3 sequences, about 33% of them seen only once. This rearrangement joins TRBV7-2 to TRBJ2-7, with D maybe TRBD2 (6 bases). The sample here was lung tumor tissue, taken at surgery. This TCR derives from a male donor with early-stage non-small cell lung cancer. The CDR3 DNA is TGTGCCAGCAGCCCGGGGGATCCCTCCTCCTACGAGCAGTACTTC. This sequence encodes CASSPGDPSSYEQYF.